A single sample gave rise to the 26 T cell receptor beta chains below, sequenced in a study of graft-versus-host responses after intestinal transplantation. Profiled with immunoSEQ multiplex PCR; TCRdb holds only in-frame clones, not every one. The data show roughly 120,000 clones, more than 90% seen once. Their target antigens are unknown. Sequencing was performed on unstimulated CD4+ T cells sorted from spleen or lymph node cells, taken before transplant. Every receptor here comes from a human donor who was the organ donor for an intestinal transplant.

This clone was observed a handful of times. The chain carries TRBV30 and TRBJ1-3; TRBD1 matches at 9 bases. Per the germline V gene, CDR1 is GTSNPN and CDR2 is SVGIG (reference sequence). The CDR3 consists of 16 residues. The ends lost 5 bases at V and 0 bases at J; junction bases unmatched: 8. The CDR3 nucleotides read TGTGCCTGGCTGTACAGGGGGCCGGGCTCTGGAAACACCATATATTTT. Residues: CAWLYRGPGSGNTIYF. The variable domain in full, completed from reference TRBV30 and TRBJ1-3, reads SQTIHQWPATLVQPVGSPLSLECTVEGTSNPNLYWYRQAAGRGLQLLFYSVGIGQISSEVPQNLSASRPQDRQFILSSKKLLLSDSGFYLCAWLYRGPGSGNTIYFGEGSWLTVV.

The CDR3 is CASSQGLAGLAGTQYF. The CDR3 DNA reads as TGCGCCAGCAGCCAAGGTTTAGCCGGACTAGCGGGGACGCAGTATTTT. This chain links TRBV4-3 with TRBJ2-3; TRBD2 agrees at 12 bases. V dropped 1 base and J dropped 9; count of bases not matched to a gene: 8. The germline gives CDR1 LGHNA, CDR2 YSLEER. The CDR3 runs to 16 residues.

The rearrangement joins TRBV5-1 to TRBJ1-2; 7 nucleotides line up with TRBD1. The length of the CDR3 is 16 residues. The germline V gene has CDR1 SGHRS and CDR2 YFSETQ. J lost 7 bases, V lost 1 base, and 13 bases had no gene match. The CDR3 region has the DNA TGCGCCAGCAGCTTGTCGCCGGGACAGACCTTCCGTGGCTACACCTTC. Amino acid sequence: CASSLSPGQTFRGYTF.

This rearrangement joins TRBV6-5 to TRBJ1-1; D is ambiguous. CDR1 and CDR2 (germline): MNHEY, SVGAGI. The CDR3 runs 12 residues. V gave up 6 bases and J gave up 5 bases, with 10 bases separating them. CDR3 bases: TGTGCCAGCAGGGGAGTGGTAACTGAAGCTTTCTTT. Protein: CASRGVVTEAFF.

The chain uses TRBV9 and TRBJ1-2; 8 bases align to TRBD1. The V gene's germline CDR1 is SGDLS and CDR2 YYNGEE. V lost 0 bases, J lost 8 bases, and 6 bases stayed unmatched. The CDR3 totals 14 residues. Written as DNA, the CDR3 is TGTGCCAGCAGCGTAGCAGGACAGGGAACCGGCTACACCTTC. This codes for CASSVAGQGTGYTF. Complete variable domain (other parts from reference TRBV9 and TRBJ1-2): DSGVTQTPKHLITATGQRVTLRCSPRSGDLSVYWYQQSLDQGLQFLIQYYNGEERAKGNILERFSAQQFPDLHSELNLSSLELGDSALYFCASSVAGQGTGYTFGSGTRLTVV.

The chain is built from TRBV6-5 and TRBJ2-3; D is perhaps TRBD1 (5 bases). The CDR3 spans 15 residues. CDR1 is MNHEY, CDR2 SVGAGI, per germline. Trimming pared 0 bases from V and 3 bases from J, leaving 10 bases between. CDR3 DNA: TGTGCCAGCAGTTACTCGCGGACAAATACAGATACGCAGTATTTT. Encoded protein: CASSYSRTNTDTQYF.

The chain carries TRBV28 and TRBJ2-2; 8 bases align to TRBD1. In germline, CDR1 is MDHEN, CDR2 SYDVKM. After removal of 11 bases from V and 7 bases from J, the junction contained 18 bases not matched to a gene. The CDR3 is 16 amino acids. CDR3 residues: CASRSRPGGVFGELFF. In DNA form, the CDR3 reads TGTGCCTCCCGGTCTCGGCCAGGGGGCGTTTTCGGGGAGCTGTTTTTT.

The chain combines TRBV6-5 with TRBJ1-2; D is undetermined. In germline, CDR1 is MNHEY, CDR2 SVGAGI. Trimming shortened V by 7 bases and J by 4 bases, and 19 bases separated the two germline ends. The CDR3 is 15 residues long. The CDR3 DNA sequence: TGTGCCAGCACCCAACGGGCTGAATGGGCCTATGGCTACACCTTC. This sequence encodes CASTQRAEWAYGYTF.

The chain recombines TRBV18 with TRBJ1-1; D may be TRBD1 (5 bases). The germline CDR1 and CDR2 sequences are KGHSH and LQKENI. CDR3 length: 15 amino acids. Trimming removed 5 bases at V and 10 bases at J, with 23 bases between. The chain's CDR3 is CASSSQGQPPRVAFF. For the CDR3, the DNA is TGTGCCAGCTCATCCCAAGGACAACCACCCAGAGTAGCTTTCTTT.

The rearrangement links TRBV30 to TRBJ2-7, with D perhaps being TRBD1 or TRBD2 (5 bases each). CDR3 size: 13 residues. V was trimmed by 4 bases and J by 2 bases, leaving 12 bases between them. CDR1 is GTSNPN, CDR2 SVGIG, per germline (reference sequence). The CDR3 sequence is CAWKLDSPYEQYF. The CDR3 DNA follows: TGTGCCTGGAAACTAGACAGTCCCTACGAGCAGTACTTC. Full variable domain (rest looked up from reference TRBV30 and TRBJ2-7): SQTIHQWPATLVQPVGSPLSLECTVEGTSNPNLYWYRQAAGRGLQLLFYSVGIGQISSEVPQNLSASRPQDRQFILSSKKLLLSDSGFYLCAWKLDSPYEQYFGPGTRLTVT.

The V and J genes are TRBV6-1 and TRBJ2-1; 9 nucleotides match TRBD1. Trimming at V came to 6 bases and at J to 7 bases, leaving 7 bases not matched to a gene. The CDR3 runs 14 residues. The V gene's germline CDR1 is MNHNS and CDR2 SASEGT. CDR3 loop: CASREGTGLNEQFF. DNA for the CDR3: TGTGCCAGCAGAGAGGGGACAGGGCTGAATGAGCAGTTCTTC.

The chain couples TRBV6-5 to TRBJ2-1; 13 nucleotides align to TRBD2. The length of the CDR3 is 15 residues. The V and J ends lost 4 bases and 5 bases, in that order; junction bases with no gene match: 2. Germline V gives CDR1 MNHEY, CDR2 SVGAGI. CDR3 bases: TGTGCCAGCAGTTCACTAGCGGGAGGGCACAATGAGCAGTTCTTC. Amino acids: CASSSLAGGHNEQFF.

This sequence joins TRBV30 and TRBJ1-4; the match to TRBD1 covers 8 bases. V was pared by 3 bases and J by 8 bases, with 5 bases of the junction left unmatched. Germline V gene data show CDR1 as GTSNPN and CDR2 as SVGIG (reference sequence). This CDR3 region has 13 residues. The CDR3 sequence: CAWSYDRGEKLFF. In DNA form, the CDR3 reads TGTGCCTGGAGCTACGACAGGGGCGAAAAACTGTTTTTT.

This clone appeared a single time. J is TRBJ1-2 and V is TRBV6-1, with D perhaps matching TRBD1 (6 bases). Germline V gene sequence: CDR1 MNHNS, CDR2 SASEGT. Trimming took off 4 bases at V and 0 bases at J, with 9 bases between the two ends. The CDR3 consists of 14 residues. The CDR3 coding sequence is TGTGCCAGCAGTGGACAGGCCTCTAACTATGGCTACACCTTC. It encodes CASSGQASNYGYTF.

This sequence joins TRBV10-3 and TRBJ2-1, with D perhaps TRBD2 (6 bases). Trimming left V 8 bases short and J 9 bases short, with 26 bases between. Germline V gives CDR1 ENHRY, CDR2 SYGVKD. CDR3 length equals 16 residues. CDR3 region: CAIRPPGGKESGEQFF. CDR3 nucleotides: TGTGCCATCCGGCCGCCTGGCGGGAAGGAGAGTGGTGAGCAGTTCTTC.

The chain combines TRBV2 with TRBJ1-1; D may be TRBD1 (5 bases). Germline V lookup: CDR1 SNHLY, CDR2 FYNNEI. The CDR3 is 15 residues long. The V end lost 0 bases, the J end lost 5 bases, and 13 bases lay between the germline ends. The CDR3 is CASSEAGGGATEAFF. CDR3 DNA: TGTGCCAGCAGTGAAGCTGGAGGAGGGGCAACTGAAGCTTTCTTT. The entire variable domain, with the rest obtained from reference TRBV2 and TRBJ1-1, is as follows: EPEVTQTPSHQVTQMGQEVILRCVPISNHLYFYWYRQILGQKVEFLVSFYNNEISEKSEIFDDQFSVERPDGSNFTLKIRSTKLEDSAMYFCASSEAGGGATEAFFGQGTRLTVV.

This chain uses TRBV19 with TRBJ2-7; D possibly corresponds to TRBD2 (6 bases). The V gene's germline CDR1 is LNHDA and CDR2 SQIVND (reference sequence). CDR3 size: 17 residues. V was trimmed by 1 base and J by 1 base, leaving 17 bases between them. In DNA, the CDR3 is TGTGCCAGTAGTATAGCCTCCCGGGGGAGGAGGTCCTACGAGCAGTACTTC. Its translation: CASSIASRGRRSYEQYF.

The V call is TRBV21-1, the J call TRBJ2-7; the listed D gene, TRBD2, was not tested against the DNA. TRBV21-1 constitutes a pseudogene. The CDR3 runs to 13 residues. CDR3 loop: CASRSQGRREQYF. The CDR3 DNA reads TGTGCCAGCCGAAGCCAAGGGAGAAGGGAGCAGTACTTC.

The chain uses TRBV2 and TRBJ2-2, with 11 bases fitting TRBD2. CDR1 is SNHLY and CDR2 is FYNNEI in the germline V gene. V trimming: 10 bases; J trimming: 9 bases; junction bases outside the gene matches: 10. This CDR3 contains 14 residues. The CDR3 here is CATTSGSLTRELFF. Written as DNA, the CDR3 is TGTGCCACTACTAGCGGGAGTTTGACCCGGGAGCTGTTTTTT.

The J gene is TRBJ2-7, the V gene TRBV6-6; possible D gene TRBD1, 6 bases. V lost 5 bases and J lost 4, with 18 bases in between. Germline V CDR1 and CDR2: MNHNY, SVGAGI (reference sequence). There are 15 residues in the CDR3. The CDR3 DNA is TGTGCCAGCAGTCCCCAGGGGCAGGGCTGGTACGAGCAGTACTTC. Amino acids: CASSPQGQGWYEQYF.

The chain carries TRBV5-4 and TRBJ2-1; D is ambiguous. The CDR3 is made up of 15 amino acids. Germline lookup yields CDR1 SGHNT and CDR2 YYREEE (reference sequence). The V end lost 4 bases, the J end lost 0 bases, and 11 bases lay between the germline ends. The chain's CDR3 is CASSADPSSYNEQFF. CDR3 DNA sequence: TGTGCCAGCAGCGCCGACCCGAGCTCCTACAATGAGCAGTTCTTC.

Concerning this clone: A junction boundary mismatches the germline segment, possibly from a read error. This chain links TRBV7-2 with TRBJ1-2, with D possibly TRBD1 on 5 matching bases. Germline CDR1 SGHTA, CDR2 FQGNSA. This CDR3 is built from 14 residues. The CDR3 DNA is TGTGCCAGCAGCTTCTCGACAGTTAACTATTGCTACACCTTC. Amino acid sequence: CASSFSTVNYCYTF.

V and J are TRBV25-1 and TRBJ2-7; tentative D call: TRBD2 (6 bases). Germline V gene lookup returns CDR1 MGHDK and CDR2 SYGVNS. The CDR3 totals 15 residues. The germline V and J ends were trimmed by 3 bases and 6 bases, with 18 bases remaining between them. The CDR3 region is CASSDVGEGRGEQYF. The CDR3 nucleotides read TGTGCCAGCAGTGATGTGGGAGAGGGGCGGGGCGAGCAGTACTTC.

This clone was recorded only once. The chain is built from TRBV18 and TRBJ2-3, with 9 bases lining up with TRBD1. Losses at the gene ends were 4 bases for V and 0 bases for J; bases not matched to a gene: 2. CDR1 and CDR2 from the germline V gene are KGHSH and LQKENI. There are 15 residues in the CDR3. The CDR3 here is CASSRDRASTDTQYF. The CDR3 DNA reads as TGTGCCAGCTCACGGGACAGGGCTAGCACAGATACGCAGTATTTT.

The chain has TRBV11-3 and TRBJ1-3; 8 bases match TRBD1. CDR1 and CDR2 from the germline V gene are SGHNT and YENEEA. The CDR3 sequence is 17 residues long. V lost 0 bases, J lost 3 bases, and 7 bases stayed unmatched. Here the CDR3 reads CASSLEGTGSRGNTIYF. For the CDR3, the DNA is TGTGCCAGCAGCTTAGAGGGGACAGGTTCTCGTGGAAACACCATATATTTT.

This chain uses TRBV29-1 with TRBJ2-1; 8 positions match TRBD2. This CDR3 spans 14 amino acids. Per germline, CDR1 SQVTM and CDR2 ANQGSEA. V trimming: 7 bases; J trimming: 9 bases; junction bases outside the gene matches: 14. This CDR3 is CSGDRSGSSGEQFF. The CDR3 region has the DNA TGCAGCGGTGACCGGAGCGGGAGTTCAGGTGAGCAGTTCTTC.